This TCR beta chain was identified during a study of monozygotic twins with cystic fibrosis. Study in general: With about 15 PCR cycles, barcoded libraries came from approximately 2.8 micrograms of fragmented DNA. Study-level points and caveats: V usage most resembled the co-twin in 13 of 16 pairs.

On this clone itself: What it binds is not known.

TCRdb's table, derived via immunoSEQ multiplex PCR, lists solely in-frame clones and lacks some. The table includes approximately 32,000 clones, around 96% detected once. The CDR3 extends over 13 amino acids. Germline V CDR1 and CDR2: LNHDA, SQIVND (reference sequence). Trimming took 6 bases from V and 0 from J, leaving 9 bases between them. The V gene is TRBV19, the J gene TRBJ2-7; either TRBD1 or TRBD2 may fit D (5 bases each). This clonotype was sampled from a girl aged 2 to 9 with cystic fibrosis. The sequenced material came from blood. The CDR3 sequence: CASSRDLSYEQYF. The DNA for the CDR3 is TGTGCCAGTAGCCGGGACCTCTCCTACGAGCAGTACTTC.